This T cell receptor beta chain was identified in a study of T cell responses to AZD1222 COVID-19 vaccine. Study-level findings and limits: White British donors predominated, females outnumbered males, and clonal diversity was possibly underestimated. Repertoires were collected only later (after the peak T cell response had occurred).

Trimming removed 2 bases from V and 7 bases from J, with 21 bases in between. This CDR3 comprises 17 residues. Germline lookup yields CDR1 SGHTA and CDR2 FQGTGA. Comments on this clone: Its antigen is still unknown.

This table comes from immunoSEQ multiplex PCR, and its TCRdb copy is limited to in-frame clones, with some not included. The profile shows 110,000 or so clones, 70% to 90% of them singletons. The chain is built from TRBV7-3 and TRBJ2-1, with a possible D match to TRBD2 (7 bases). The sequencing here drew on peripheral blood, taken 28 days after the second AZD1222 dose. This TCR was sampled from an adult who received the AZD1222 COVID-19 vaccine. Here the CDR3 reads CASSLGGRGSPTNEQFF. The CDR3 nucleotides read TGTGCCAGCAGCTTAGGAGGGAGGGGGTCTCCTACGAATGAGCAGTTCTTC.